This T cell receptor beta chain was identified in a study of shared clonotypes between healthy human individuals. Whole-study findings and limits: Shared clonotypes across all four donors exceeded non-shared ones in generation probability. Limited genetic and exposure-history diversity came from having few donors. Naive subsets tended to show greater estimated richness than memory subsets. Roughly 5.3% of naive CD4 clonotypes were common to a few donors.

Naive-designated CD8 cells lacked CD45RO, were positively enriched for CCR7, and omitted terminally differentiated effector memory CD45RA+ cells. On this clone itself: Its antigen is not known.

CDR1 and CDR2 from the germline V gene are LNHDA and SQIVND (reference sequence). Trimming cost V 4 bases and J 3 bases, with 12 bases left between them. The CDR3 loop spans 15 amino acids. The assay was immunoSEQ multiplex PCR, and TCRdb's table has in-frame clones only and misses some. This table holds some 630,000 clones, roughly 96% found once. The specimen was naive CD8+ T cells sorted from blood. This TCR came from a woman in her thirties in good health. The chain is built from TRBV19 and TRBJ1-4; tentatively, D is TRBD1 (5 bases). CDR3 in DNA: TGTGCCAGTAGTAGGCCGGGGCGCGCTAATGAAAAACTGTTTTTT. Translating gives CASSRPGRANEKLFF.